This section outlines one T cell receptor beta chain sequence together with its context. Trimming took 7 bases from V and 4 from J; bases not matched to a gene: 6. CDR3 length equals 13 residues. Germline-derived CDR1 and CDR2 are MNHNY and SVGAGI (reference sequence). Sequenced by immunoSEQ multiplex PCR; TCRdb stores in-frame clones only, minus some. The table has some 150,000 clones, roughly 83% seen once. The data belong to a study of blood T cell repertoires in COVID-19. The material sequenced was peripheral blood. The V gene is TRBV6-6, the J gene TRBJ1-2; TRBD1 aligns across 7 bases. This TCR was recovered from an elderly woman with acute or convalescent COVID-19. The CDR3 DNA reads as TGTGCCAGCATCTCAGACAGGGTCTATGGCTACACCTTC. As protein: CASISDRVYGYTF.